This TCR beta chain was sequenced for a study of T cell repertoires in cytomegalovirus infection. Study information: Indications of both CMV infection and matching HLA type were provided by public TCR beta signatures.

MiXCR was run by TCRdb on the reads, yielding one entry per CDR3 protein. The sample shows about 360,000 distinct CDR3 sequences, over 15% of them seen only once. The study's findings and limits: CMV-specific TCR beta clonotypes restricted by HLA-C dominated the ex vivo response.

This CDR3 region has 14 residues. Between the trimmed V and J ends, which lost 2 bases and 11 bases, there was a span of 18 bases. Comment on this clonotype: Its target is unknown.

Sequencing input: PBMCs. The V gene is TRBV12-3 or TRBV12-4, the J gene TRBJ1-1, with D unresolved. The TCR originated in a human donor in good health (CMV status not recorded). Some clones in this sample may be carry-over from other donors' samples. CDR3 nucleotide sequence: TGTGCCAGCAGTTTAAGGGAAGGGAGGGAACGGGCTTTCTTT. Its translation: CASSLREGRERAFF.